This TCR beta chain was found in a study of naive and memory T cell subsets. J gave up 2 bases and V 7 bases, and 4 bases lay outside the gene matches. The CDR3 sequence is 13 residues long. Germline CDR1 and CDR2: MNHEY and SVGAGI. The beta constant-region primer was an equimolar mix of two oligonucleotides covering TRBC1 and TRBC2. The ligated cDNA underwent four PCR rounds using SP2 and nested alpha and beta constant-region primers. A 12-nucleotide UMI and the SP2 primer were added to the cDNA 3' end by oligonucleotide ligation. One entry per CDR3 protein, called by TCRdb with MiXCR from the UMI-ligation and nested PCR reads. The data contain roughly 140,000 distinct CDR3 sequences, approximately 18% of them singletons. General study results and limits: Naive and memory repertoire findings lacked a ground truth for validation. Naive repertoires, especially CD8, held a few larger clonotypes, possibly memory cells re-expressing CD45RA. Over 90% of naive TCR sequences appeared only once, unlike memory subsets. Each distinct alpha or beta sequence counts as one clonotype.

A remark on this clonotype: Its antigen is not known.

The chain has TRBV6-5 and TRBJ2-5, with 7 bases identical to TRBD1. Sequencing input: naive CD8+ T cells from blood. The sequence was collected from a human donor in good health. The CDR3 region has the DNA TGTGCCAGCAATTCGGGACAGCAAGAGACCCAGTACTTC. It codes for CASNSGQQETQYF.